This T cell receptor (beta chain) is from a study of shared clonotypes between healthy human individuals. Study-wide results and caveats: Expectations were that clonotype sharing among donors would be affected by sequencing depth.

Several immunoSEQ plates received, in even portions, the genomic DNA of each subset. Produced via immunoSEQ multiplex PCR; TCRdb's table is partial and in-frame only. The profile shows around 2,000,000 clones, under 95% of them singletons. The table lists this clone with a count of one. Its antigen remains unknown. CD45RO-negative, CCR7-selected cells formed the naive CD8 fraction, which excluded terminally differentiated effector memory CD45RA+ cells. Sequencing was carried out using naive CD8+ T cells from PBMCs. The clonotype originates from a man aged 18-30 years in good health. Some clones in this sample may be carry-over from other donors' samples.

Written as DNA, the CDR3 is TGTGCCAGTAGTCCGTTTGACAGTACCTCCGAGCAGTACTTC. Residues: CASSPFDSTSEQYF. The chain links TRBV19 to TRBJ2-7, with D perhaps matching TRBD1 (5 bases). Germline values: CDR1 LNHDA, CDR2 SQIVND (reference sequence). With 5 bases removed from V and 6 bases from J, the gap between germline ends came to 17 bases. This CDR3 is built from 14 residues.